One sample yielded the 27 T cell receptor beta chains listed below, sequenced in a study of T cells in Graves' hyperthyroidism and ophthalmopathy. RNA transcripts provided the source from which TCR beta CDR3 regions were amplified. The HTBI primer set was used in a first-round RT-PCR of the TCR CDR3. Using its own MiXCR run on the multiplex PCR reads, TCRdb lists one record per CDR3 protein. The sample contains 700,000 or so distinct CDR3 sequences, about 15% of which appear only once. Sequencing was performed on blood. The source of these receptors is a young man with Graves' hyperthyroidism.

This rearrangement joins TRBV30 to TRBJ1-5; D remains ambiguous. V lost 1 base and J 2 bases, leaving 9 bases between the germline ends. Germline V CDR1 and CDR2: GTSNPN, SVGIG (reference sequence). The CDR3 length is 14 residues. The CDR3 DNA reads TGTGCCTGGAGTGGCGGTAATGGCAATCAGCCCCAGCATTTT. The encoded protein is CAWSGGNGNQPQHF.

This clonotype was seen ten or more times. V usage is TRBV2 and J usage is TRBJ1-1; 7 bases align to TRBD1. Germline trimming cut 3 bases from V and 10 bases from J; bases unmatched to any gene: 20. CDR1 and CDR2 (germline): SNHLY, FYNNEI. This CDR3 region has 17 residues. CDR3 bases: TGTGCCAGCAGTGACAGGGGGTATTCTTCGCAGGTTGAAAGAGCTTTCTTT. Protein: CASSDRGYSSQVERAFF.

This clonotype was counted ten times or more. The chain is built from TRBV2 and TRBJ2-5, with no clear D. The germline V gene has CDR1 SNHLY and CDR2 FYNNEI. This CDR3 spans 12 amino acids. The ends were cut back, 8 bases at V and 4 bases at J, with 11 bases in the middle. The CDR3 spells CASFIRSETQYF. For the CDR3, the DNA is TGTGCCAGCTTTATACGTTCAGAGACCCAGTACTTC.

There are many counts of this clonotype. This chain links TRBV27 with TRBJ2-7, with 8 bases fitting TRBD2. The ends lost 6 bases at V and 4 bases at J; junction bases unmatched: 8. Germline-derived CDR1 and CDR2 are MNHEY and SMNVEV (reference sequence). This CDR3 spans 14 amino acids. CDR3 sequence reads: CASRMTSEQYEQYF. In DNA, the CDR3 is TGTGCCAGCAGAATGACTAGCGAGCAATACGAGCAGTACTTC.

This clonotype was seen a few times. The rearrangement links TRBV7-6 to TRBJ1-1; D perhaps matches TRBD1 (6 bases). V lost 5 bases and J 1 base, leaving 17 bases between the germline ends. The germline V gene encodes CDR1 SGHVS and CDR2 FNYEAQ. The CDR3 covers 16 residues. CDR3 DNA sequence: TGTGCCAGCAGCCCGTCATGGACAGTAGAGAACACTGAAGCTTTCTTT. Its protein product is CASSPSWTVENTEAFF.

This clonotype was picked up a small number of times. The V gene is TRBV6-1, the J gene TRBJ2-7; D not resolved. Germline CDR1 reads MNHNS; CDR2 reads SASEGT. The V gene lost 3 bases and the J gene lost 1 base, with 10 bases spanning the gap. This CDR3 comprises 14 residues. As DNA, the CDR3 is TGTGCCAGCAGTGAGGGTTTCAGATCCTACGAGCAGTACTTC. It codes for CASSEGFRSYEQYF.

This chain connects TRBV24-1 to TRBJ2-1, with D maybe TRBD2 (6 bases). Germline CDR1 is KGHDR and CDR2 is SFDVKD. This CDR3 is built from 14 residues. Trimming cost V 4 bases and J 7 bases, with 13 bases left between them. This CDR3 is CATSDTGGRNEQFF. For the CDR3, the DNA is TGTGCCACCAGTGACACCGGGGGTCGGAATGAGCAGTTCTTC.

This clonotype was detected many times. The chain joins TRBV27 to TRBJ1-2, with 9 bases fitting TRBD1. Germline CDR1 MNHEY, CDR2 SMNVEV (reference sequence). Trimming removed 5 bases from V and 5 bases from J; junction bases left unmatched: 6. This CDR3 region has 14 residues. The CDR3 spells CASSDRDRVYGYTF. The CDR3 DNA sequence: TGTGCCAGCAGTGACCGGGACAGGGTATATGGCTACACCTTC.

There are a few counts of this clonotype. The chain employs TRBV12-5 and TRBJ2-3, with 7 positions matching TRBD1. The CDR3 extends over 14 amino acids. The V gene's germline CDR1 is LGHNT and CDR2 FRNRAP. J was trimmed by 0 bases and V by 7 bases; bases with no gene match: 4. This CDR3 is CASAEGQSTDTQYF. For the CDR3, the DNA is TGTGCTAGTGCCGAGGGACAGAGCACAGATACGCAGTATTTT. Combining the CDR3 with reference TRBV12-5 and TRBJ2-3 gives the whole variable domain DARVTQTPRHKVTEMGQEVTMRCQPILGHNTVFWYRQTMMQGLELLAYFRNRAPLDDSGMPKDRFSAEMPDATLATLKIQPSEPRDSAVYFCASAEGQSTDTQYFGPGTRLTVL.

The gene calls are TRBV14 and TRBJ2-7; TRBD2 agrees at 14 bases. CDR3 length: 17 amino acids. Looked up from germline, CDR1 is SGHDN and CDR2 is FVKESK. With 4 bases clipped from V and 0 bases from J, the junction kept 5 bases outside the gene matches. Written as DNA, the CDR3 is TGTGCCAGCAGCCTCGGGACTAGCGGGAGTATCTCCTACGAGCAGTACTTC. Translated, it gives CASSLGTSGSISYEQYF.

V and J are TRBV5-5 and TRBJ1-1; D unresolved. The V gene lost 1 base and the J gene lost 0 bases, with 10 bases spanning the gap. The germline V gene encodes CDR1 SGHKS and CDR2 YYEKEE (reference sequence). The CDR3 totals 15 residues. The CDR3 loop is CASSLIVRLNTEAFF. CDR3 coding DNA: TGTGCCAGCAGCTTGATTGTACGGTTGAACACTGAAGCTTTCTTT.

The chain has TRBV30 and TRBJ2-4; D possibly corresponds to TRBD1 (5 bases). The CDR3 is made up of 14 amino acids. V shed 2 bases and J shed 3 bases, with 11 bases lying between them. Germline V gene lookup returns CDR1 GTSNPN and CDR2 SVGIG (reference sequence). CDR3 DNA sequence: TGTGCCTGGAGTACCCAGGGTAGCAAAAACATTCAGTACTTC. Translating gives CAWSTQGSKNIQYF.

This clonotype has just a few counts. The rearrangement uses TRBV7-8 and TRBJ2-7; D is perhaps TRBD2 (6 bases). Germline values: CDR1 SGHVS, CDR2 FQNEAQ. The CDR3 contains 15 residues. Trimming stripped 2 bases from V and 5 bases from J, with 16 bases between. The CDR3 nucleotides read TGTGCCAGCAGCTTATTTACGGGAGTGGACGACGAGCAGTACTTC. This gives the protein CASSLFTGVDDEQYF. The complete variable domain, with remaining parts taken from reference TRBV7-8 and TRBJ2-7, reads GAGVSQSPRYKVAKRGQDVALRCDPISGHVSLFWYQQALGQGPEFLTYFQNEAQLDKSGLPSDRFFAERPEGSVSTLKIQRTQQEDSAVYLCASSLFTGVDDEQYFGPGTRLTVT.

This clonotype was seen ten or more times. The chain recombines TRBV12-3 or TRBV12-4 with TRBJ1-6; no firm D call. The ends were cut back, 5 bases at V and 7 bases at J, with 9 bases in the middle. This CDR3 has 13 amino acids. This CDR3 is CASSRVGNSPLHF. The CDR3 DNA reads as TGTGCCAGCAGTAGGGTAGGGAATTCACCCCTCCACTTT.

Ten or more counts support this clonotype. The chain is built from TRBV20-1 and TRBJ2-7, with 8 bases that match TRBD2. Germline CDR1 reads DFQATT; CDR2 reads SNEGSKA (reference sequence). V was clipped by 6 bases and J by 3 bases; unmatched bases: 16. The CDR3 is 16 residues long. The CDR3 reads CSASPPGRATFYEQYF. The CDR3 DNA reads TGCAGTGCGTCCCCCCCCGGGAGGGCCACGTTCTACGAGCAGTACTTC.

This chain joins TRBV2 and TRBJ2-7; D could derive from TRBD1 or TRBD2 (5 bases each). This CDR3 is 13 amino acids long. Germline CDR1 reads SNHLY; CDR2 reads FYNNEI. V lost 1 base, J lost 2 bases, and 6 bases lay in between. The CDR3 DNA is TGTGCCAGCAGTGAAGTGGGGGCCTACGAGCAGTACTTC. It is translated as CASSEVGAYEQYF.

This clonotype has only a few counts. The chain is built from TRBV7-6 and TRBJ2-5; possible D gene TRBD2, 6 bases. Germline V lookup: CDR1 SGHVS, CDR2 FNYEAQ. CDR3 size: 13 residues. V lost 5 bases to trimming and J lost 5 bases, with 12 bases between them. Here the CDR3 DNA reads TGTGCCAGCAGCGCGGGGTTCTCGGAGACCCAGTACTTC. It translates to CASSAGFSETQYF.

This clonotype came up many times. The chain joins TRBV27 to TRBJ2-7, with 13 nucleotides matching TRBD2. Germline assignment: CDR1 MNHEY and CDR2 SMNVEV (reference sequence). This CDR3 region has 15 residues. The V gene end was trimmed by 4 bases and the J gene end by 5 bases; junction bases not matched to a gene: 5. CDR3 in amino acids: CASSSRGLAGDEQYF. CDR3 bases: TGTGCCAGCAGTTCACGAGGACTAGCGGGAGACGAGCAGTACTTC.

The table lists this clonotype with a few counts. The chain has TRBV12-5 and TRBJ2-7; D is unresolved. CDR1 LGHNT and CDR2 FRNRAP come from the germline V gene. V dropped 2 bases and J dropped 6 bases, with 8 bases sitting between them. The CDR3 runs 12 residues. CDR3 loop: CASGLSGGEQYF. CDR3 in DNA: TGTGCTAGTGGTTTGAGTGGCGGCGAGCAGTACTTC.

There are many counts of this clonotype. The chain couples TRBV18 to TRBJ2-5; TRBD1 aligns across 7 bases. In germline, CDR1 is KGHSH, CDR2 LQKENI. The J segment lost 5 bases and the V segment lost 4 bases, leaving 4 bases of the junction unmatched. The CDR3 is 13 residues long. The CDR3 coding sequence is TGTGCCAGCTCACAGGGGGCGAGGGAGACCCAGTACTTC. This translates into CASSQGARETQYF.

This CDR3 is CASSLEGGADEQFF. The CDR3 coding sequence is TGTGCCAGCAGTCTTGAAGGAGGGGCAGATGAGCAGTTCTTC. This chain joins TRBV6-2 or TRBV6-3 and TRBJ2-1; D is possibly TRBD2 (6 bases). The length of the CDR3 is 14 residues. V lost 5 bases and J lost 8, with 16 bases in between. Germline V lookup: CDR1 MNHEY, CDR2 SVGEGT.

This clonotype was observed a handful of times. The V and J genes are TRBV28 and TRBJ2-7; TRBD2 is a possible D gene (5 bases). CDR3 size: 14 residues. Trimming left V 1 base short and J 3 bases short, with 10 bases between. Germline V gene sequence: CDR1 MDHEN, CDR2 SYDVKM. The CDR3 nucleotides are TGTGCCAGCAGTTTATCCGGGGAGCTCTACGAGCAGTACTTC. It is translated as CASSLSGELYEQYF.

This clonotype showed up many times. The chain employs TRBV28 and TRBJ1-4; D perhaps matches TRBD1 (5 bases). Trimming took 6 bases from V and 2 from J, leaving 13 bases between them. The CDR3 spans 15 residues. Germline V gene lookup returns CDR1 MDHEN and CDR2 SYDVKM. CDR3: CASRQGGSTNEKLFF. The CDR3 DNA follows: TGTGCCAGCAGGCAGGGCGGATCGACTAATGAAAAACTGTTTTTT.

This clonotype was seen only a few times. The genes are TRBV20-1 and TRBJ2-6, with unresolved D. Trimming removed 6 bases from V and 0 bases from J, with 9 bases in between. The germline V gene has CDR1 DFQATT and CDR2 SNEGSKA (reference sequence). The CDR3 consists of 14 residues. The CDR3 is CSAEPVSGANVLTF. CDR3 in DNA: TGCAGTGCCGAACCGGTCTCTGGGGCCAACGTCCTGACTTTC.

The chain recombines TRBV5-1 with TRBJ2-1; TRBD1 might be the D (6 bases). The CDR3 runs 17 residues. The germline V and J ends were trimmed by 4 bases and 0 bases, with 17 bases remaining between them. Germline V gives CDR1 SGHRS, CDR2 YFSETQ. The CDR3 spells CASSPRGGGSSYNEQFF. The CDR3 bases are TGCGCCAGCAGCCCACGAGGGGGTGGGAGCTCCTACAATGAGCAGTTCTTC.

This chain joins TRBV6-1 and TRBJ1-5; maybe TRBD1 (6 bases). The CDR3 length is 14 residues. V was clipped by 6 bases and J by 9 bases, with 18 bases between them. The germline V gene encodes CDR1 MNHNS and CDR2 SASEGT. The CDR3 region has the DNA TGTGCCAGCAGGACGGGGGCAGGCGAGGGGCCCCAGCATTTT. As protein: CASRTGAGEGPQHF.

This clonotype showed up many times. This sequence joins TRBV7-9 and TRBJ2-1; 9 nucleotides line up with TRBD2. Germline CDR1 and CDR2: SEHNR and FQNEAQ (reference sequence). After removal of 5 bases from V and 0 bases from J, the junction contained 14 bases not matched to a gene. The CDR3 has 19 residues. CDR3 bases: TGTGCCAGCAGCCCCGGGGTTAGCGGGAGTGACCGCTCCTACAATGAGCAGTTCTTC. It yields the protein CASSPGVSGSDRSYNEQFF.